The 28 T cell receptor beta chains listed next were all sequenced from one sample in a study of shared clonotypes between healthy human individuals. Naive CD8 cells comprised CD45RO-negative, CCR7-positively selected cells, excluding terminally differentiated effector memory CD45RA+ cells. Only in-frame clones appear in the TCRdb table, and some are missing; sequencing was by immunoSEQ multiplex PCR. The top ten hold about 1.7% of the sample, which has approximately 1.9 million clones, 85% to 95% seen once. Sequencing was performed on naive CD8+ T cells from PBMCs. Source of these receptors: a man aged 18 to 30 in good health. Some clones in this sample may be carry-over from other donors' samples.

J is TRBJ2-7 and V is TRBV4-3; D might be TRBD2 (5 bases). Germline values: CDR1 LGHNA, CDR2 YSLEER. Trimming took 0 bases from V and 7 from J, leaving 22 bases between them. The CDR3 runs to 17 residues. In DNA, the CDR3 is TGCGCCAGCAGCCAAGATCTTTTGCTGGCGGGCTCTGGAGAGCAGTACTTC. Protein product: CASSQDLLLAGSGEQYF.

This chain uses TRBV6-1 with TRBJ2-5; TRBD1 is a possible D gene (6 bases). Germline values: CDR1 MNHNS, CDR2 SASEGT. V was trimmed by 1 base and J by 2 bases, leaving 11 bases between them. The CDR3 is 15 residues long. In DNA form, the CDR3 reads TGTGCCAGCAGTGAAGGTAGCAGGGGTCAAGAGACCCAGTACTTC. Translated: CASSEGSRGQETQYF.

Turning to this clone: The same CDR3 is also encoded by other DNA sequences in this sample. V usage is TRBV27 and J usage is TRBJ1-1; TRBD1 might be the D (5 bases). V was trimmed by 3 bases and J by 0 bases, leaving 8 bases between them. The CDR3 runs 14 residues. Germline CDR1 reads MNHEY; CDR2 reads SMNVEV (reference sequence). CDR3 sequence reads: CASSLGRVNTEAFF. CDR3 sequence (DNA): TGTGCCAGCAGTTTGGGCAGGGTGAACACTGAAGCTTTCTTT.

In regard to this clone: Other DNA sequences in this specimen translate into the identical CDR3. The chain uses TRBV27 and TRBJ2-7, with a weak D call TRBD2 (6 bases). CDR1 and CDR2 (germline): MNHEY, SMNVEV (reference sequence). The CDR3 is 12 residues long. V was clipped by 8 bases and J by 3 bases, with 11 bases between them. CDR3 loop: CASSPGGYEQYF. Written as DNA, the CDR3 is TGTGCCAGCTCGCCCGGGGGCTACGAGCAGTACTTC.

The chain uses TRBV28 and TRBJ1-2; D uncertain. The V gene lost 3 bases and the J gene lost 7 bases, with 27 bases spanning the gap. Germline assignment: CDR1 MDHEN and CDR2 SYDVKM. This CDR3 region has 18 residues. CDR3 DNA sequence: TGTGCCAGCAGTTTCGAAGGGAGGGAAGTCTCGGATCCCGGTGGCTACACCTTC. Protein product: CASSFEGREVSDPGGYTF.

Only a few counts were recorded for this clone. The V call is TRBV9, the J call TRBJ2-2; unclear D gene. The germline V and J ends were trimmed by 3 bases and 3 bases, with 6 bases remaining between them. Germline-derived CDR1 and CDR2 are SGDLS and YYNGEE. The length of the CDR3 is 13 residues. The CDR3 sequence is CASSEADTGELFF. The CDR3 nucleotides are TGTGCCAGCAGCGAGGCGGACACCGGGGAGCTGTTTTTT. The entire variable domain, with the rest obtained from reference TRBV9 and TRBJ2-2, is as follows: DSGVTQTPKHLITATGQRVTLRCSPRSGDLSVYWYQQSLDQGLQFLIQYYNGEERAKGNILERFSAQQFPDLHSELNLSSLELGDSALYFCASSEADTGELFFGEGSRLTVL.

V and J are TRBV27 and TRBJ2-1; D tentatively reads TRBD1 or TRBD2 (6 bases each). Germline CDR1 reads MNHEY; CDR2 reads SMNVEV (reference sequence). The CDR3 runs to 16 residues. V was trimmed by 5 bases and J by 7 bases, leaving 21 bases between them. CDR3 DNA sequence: TGTGCCAGCAGTCCTAACAGGGCACTAGCTAATAATGAGCAGTTCTTC. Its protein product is CASSPNRALANNEQFF.

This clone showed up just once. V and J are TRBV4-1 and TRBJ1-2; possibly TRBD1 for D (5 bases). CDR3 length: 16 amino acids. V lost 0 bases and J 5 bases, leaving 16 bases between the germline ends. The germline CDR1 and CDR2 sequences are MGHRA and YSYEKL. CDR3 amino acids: CASSQDRNRGGYGYTF. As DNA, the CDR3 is TGCGCCAGCAGCCAAGATCGCAACCGGGGCGGGTATGGCTACACCTTC.

The CDR3 loop reads CASSPRTVLQETQYF. The CDR3, as DNA: TGTGCCAGTAGTCCTAGGACAGTGCTTCAAGAGACCCAGTACTTC. V and J are TRBV19 and TRBJ2-5; D perhaps matches TRBD1 (6 bases). Trimming stripped 5 bases from V and 2 bases from J, with 15 bases between. Looked up from germline, CDR1 is LNHDA and CDR2 is SQIVND (reference sequence). This CDR3 has 15 amino acids. Together with reference TRBV19 and TRBJ2-5, the CDR3 gives the full variable domain: DGGITQSPKYLFRKEGQNVTLSCEQNLNHDAMYWYRQDPGQGLRLIYYSQIVNDFQKGDIAEGYSVSREKKESFPLTVTSAQKNPTAFYLCASSPRTVLQETQYFGPGTRLLVL.

The CDR3 spells CATSGTATYEQYF. Here the CDR3 DNA reads TGTGCCACCTCCGGGACCGCCACCTACGAGCAGTACTTC. The chain carries TRBV15 and TRBJ2-7; D tentatively fits TRBD1 or TRBD2 (5 bases each). Per the germline V gene, CDR1 is LNHNV and CDR2 is YYDKDF (reference sequence). The CDR3 length is 13 residues. Trimming shortened V by 8 bases and J by 2 bases, and 13 bases separated the two germline ends.

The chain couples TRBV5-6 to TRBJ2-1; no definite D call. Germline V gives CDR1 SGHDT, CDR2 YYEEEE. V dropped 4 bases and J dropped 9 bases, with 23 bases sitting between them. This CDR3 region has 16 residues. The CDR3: CASSLLNEVSEGEQFF. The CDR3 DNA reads TGTGCCAGCAGCCTACTAAACGAGGTCAGCGAAGGTGAGCAGTTCTTC.

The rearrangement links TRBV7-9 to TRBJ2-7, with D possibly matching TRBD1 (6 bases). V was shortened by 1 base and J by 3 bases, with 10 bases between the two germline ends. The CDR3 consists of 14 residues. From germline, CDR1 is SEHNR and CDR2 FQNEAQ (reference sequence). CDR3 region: CASSLGRTVYEQYF. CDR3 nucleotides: TGTGCCAGCAGCTTAGGAAGGACAGTCTACGAGCAGTACTTC. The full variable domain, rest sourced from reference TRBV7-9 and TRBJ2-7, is DTGVSQNPRHKITKRGQNVTFRCDPISEHNRLYWYRQTLGQGPEFLTYFQNEAQLEKSRLLSDRFSAERPKGSFSTLEIQRTEQGDSAMYLCASSLGRTVYEQYFGPGTRLTVT.

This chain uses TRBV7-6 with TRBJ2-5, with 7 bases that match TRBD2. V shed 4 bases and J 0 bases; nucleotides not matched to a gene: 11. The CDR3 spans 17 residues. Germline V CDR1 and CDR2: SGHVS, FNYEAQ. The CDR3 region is CASSWTKRGKYQETQYF. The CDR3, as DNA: TGTGCCAGCAGCTGGACCAAGCGGGGAAAGTACCAAGAGACCCAGTACTTC.

CDR3 amino acids: CASSVDTYLGYGYTF. The CDR3 bases are TGTGCCAGCAGCGTTGACACCTACCTCGGCTATGGCTACACCTTC. The rearrangement links TRBV11-2 to TRBJ1-2; D is uncertain. Trimming stripped 5 bases from V and 4 bases from J, with 17 bases between. The CDR3 runs to 15 residues. Germline V gene lookup returns CDR1 SGHAT and CDR2 FQNNGV.

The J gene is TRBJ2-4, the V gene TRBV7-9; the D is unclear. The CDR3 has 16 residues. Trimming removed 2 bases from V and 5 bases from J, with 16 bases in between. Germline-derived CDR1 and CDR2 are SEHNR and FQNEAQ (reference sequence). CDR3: CASSLIIGHQENIQYF. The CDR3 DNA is TGTGCCAGCAGCTTAATAATAGGGCACCAGGAAAACATTCAGTACTTC.

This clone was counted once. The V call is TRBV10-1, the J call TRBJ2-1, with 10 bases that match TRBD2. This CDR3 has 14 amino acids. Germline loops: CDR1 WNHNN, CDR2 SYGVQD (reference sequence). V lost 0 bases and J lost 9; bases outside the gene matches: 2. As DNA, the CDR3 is TGCGCCAGCAGTGAGTCCGGGACTAGCGCTGAGCAGTTCTTC. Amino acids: CASSESGTSAEQFF.

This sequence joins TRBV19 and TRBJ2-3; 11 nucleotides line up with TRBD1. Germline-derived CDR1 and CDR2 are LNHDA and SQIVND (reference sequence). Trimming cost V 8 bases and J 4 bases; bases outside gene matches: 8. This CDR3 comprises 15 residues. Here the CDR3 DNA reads TGTGCCAGTGGGTCGGACAGGGGGCGTGCAGATACGCAGTATTTT. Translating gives CASGSDRGRADTQYF.

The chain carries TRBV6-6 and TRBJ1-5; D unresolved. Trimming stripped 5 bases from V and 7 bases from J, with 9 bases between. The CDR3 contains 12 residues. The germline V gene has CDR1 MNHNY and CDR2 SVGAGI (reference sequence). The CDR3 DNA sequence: TGTGCCAGCAGTACCCCGGCCCAGCCCCAGCATTTT. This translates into CASSTPAQPQHF.

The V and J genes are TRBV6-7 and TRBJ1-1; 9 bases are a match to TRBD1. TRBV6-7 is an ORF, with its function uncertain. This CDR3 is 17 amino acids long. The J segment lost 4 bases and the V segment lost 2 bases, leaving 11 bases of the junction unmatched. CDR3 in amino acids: CASSYSQGQGEFTEAFF. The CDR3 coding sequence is TGTGCCAGCAGTTACAGTCAGGGACAGGGTGAGTTCACTGAAGCTTTCTTT.

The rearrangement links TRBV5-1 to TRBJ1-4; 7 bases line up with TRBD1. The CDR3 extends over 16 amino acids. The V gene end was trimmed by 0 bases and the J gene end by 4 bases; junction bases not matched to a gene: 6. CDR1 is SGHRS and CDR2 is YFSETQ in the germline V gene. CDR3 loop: CASSLGMGQFNEKLFF. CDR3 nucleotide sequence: TGCGCCAGCAGCTTGGGAATGGGACAGTTTAATGAAAAACTGTTTTTT. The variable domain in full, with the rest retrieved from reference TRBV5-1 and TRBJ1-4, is KAGVTQTPRYLIKTRGQQVTLSCSPISGHRSVSWYQQTPGQGLQFLFEYFSETQRNKGNFPGRFSGRQFSNSRSEMNVSTLELGDSALYLCASSLGMGQFNEKLFFGSGTQLSVL.

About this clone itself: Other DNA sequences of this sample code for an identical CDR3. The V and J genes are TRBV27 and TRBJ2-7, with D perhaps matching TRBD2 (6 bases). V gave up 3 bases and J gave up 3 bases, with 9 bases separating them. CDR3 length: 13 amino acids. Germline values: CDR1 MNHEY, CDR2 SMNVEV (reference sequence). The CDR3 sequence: CASSFSEGYEQYF. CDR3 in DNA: TGTGCCAGCAGTTTTTCGGAGGGCTACGAGCAGTACTTC.

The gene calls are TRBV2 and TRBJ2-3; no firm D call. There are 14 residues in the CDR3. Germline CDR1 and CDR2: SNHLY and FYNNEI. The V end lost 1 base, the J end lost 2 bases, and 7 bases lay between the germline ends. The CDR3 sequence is CASSEGDNTDTQYF. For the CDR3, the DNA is TGTGCCAGCAGTGAAGGAGACAACACAGATACGCAGTATTTT.

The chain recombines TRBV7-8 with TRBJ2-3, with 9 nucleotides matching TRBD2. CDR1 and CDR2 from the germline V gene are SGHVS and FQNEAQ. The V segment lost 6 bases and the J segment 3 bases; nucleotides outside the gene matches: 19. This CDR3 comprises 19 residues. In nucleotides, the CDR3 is TGTGCCAGCAGTTTAAGGATTGTCGGGCGGGAGGGCCTAACAGATACGCAGTATTTT. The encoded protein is CASSLRIVGREGLTDTQYF.

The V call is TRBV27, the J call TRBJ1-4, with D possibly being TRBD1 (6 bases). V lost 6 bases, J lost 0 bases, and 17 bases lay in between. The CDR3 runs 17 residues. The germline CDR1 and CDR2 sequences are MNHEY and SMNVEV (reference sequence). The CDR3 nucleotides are TGTGCCAGCAGCCGGGACATACTAATTGCAACTAATGAAAAACTGTTTTTT. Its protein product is CASSRDILIATNEKLFF.

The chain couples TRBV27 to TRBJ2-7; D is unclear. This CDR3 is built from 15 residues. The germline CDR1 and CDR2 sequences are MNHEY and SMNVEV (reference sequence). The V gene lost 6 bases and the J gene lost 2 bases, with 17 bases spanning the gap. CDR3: CASSPIGYGPYEQYF. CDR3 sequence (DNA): TGTGCCAGCAGCCCGATCGGGTATGGCCCCTACGAGCAGTACTTC.

The CDR3 sequence: CASVHGGTPLNEQFF. DNA for the CDR3: TGTGCCAGCGTACACGGGGGGACTCCACTTAATGAGCAGTTCTTC. V is TRBV27 and J is TRBJ2-1; 7 nucleotides match TRBD2. The CDR3 consists of 15 residues. Trimming cost V 8 bases and J 7 bases; bases outside gene matches: 14. Per the germline V gene, CDR1 is MNHEY and CDR2 is SMNVEV (reference sequence).

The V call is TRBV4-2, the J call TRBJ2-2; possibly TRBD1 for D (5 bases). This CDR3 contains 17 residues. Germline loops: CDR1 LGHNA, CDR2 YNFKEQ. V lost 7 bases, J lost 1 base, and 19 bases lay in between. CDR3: CASTQGGRGLNTGELFF. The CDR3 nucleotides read TGTGCCAGCACTCAGGGCGGTAGGGGCTTGAACACCGGGGAGCTGTTTTTT.

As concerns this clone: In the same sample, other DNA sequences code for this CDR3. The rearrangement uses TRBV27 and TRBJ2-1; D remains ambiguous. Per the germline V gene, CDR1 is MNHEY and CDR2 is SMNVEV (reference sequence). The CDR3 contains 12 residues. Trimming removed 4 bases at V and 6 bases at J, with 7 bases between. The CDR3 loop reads CASSSPGNEQFF. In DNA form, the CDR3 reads TGTGCCAGCAGTTCCCCCGGCAATGAGCAGTTCTTC.